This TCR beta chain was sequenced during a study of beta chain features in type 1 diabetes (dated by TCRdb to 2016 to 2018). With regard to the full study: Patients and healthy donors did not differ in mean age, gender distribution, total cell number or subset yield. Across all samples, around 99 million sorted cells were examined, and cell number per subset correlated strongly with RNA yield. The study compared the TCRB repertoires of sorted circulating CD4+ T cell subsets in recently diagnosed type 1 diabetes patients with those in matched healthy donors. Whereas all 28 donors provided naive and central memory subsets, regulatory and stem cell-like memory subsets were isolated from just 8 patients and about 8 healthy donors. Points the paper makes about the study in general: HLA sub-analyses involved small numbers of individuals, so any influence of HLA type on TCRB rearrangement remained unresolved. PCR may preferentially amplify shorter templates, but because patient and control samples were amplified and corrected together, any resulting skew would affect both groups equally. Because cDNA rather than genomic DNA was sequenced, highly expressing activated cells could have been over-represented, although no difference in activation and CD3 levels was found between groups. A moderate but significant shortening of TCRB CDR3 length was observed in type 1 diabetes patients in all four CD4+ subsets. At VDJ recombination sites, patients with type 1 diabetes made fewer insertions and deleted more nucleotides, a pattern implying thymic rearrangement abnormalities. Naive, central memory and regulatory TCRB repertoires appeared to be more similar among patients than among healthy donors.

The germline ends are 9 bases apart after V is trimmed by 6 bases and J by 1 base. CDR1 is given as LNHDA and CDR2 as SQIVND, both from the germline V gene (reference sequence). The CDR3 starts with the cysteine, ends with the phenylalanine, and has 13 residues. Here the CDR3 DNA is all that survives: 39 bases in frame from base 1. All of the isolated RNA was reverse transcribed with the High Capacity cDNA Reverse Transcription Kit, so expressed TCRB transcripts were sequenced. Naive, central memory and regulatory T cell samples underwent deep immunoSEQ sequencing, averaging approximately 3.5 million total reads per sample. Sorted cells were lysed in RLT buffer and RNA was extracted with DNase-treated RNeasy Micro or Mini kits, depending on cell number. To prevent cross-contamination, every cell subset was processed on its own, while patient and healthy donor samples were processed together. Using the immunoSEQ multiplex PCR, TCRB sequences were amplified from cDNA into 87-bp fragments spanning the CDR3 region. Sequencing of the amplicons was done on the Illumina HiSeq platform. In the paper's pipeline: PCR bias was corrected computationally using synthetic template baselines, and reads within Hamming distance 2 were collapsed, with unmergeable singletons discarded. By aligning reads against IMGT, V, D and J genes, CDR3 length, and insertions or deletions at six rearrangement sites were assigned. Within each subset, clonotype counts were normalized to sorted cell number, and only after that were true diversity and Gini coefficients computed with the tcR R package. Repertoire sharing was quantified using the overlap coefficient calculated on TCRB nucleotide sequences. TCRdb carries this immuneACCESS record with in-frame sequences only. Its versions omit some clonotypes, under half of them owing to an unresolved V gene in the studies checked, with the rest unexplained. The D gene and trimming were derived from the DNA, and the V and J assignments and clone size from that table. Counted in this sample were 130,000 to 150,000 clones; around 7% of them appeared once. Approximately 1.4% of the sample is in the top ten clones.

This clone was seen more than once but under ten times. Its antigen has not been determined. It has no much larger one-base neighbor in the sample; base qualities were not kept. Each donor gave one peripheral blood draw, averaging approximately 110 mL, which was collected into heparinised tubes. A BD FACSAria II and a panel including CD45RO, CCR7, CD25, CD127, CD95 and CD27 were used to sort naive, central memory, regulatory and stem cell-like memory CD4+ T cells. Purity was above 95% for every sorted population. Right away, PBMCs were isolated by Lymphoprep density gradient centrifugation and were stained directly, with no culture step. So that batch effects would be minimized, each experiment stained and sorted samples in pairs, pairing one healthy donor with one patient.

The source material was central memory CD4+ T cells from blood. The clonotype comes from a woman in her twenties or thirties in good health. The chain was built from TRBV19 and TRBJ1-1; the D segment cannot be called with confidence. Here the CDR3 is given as CASRYTENTEAFF. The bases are TGTGCCAGTAGATATACAGAGAACACTGAAGCTTTCTTT.